These 14 T cell receptor beta chains share one sample of origin, sequenced in a study of CD8 T cells in Susac syndrome. Random-hexamer reverse transcription was applied to about 0.5 to 1 ug RNA. From the immunoSEQ multiplex PCR reads, TCRdb called clonotypes with MiXCR, one entry per CDR3 protein. The sample carries some 150,000 distinct CDR3 sequences, 95% recorded once. The specimen sequenced was CD4+ T cells from PBMCs. These receptors were collected from a human donor with Susac syndrome.

The CDR3 region has the DNA TGTGCCACCAGTGATTTGTTCGAGCAGTTCTTC. Amino acids: CATSDLFEQFF. This chain joins TRBV24-1 and TRBJ2-1; D gene ambiguous. The CDR3 covers 11 residues. V was cut by 0 bases and J by 10 bases, with 3 bases left in between. The V gene's germline CDR1 is KGHDR and CDR2 SFDVKD.

J is TRBJ2-3 and V is TRBV19; 14 bases align to TRBD2. CDR1 and CDR2 (germline): LNHDA, SQIVND (reference sequence). V trimming: 6 bases; J trimming: 1 base; junction bases outside the gene matches: 9. CDR3 length: 18 residues. The CDR3 loop is CASSLGLAGGVGTDTQYF. The CDR3 DNA reads as TGTGCCAGTAGCCTAGGACTAGCGGGAGGTGTCGGCACAGATACGCAGTATTTT. The whole variable domain, remainder taken from reference TRBV19 and TRBJ2-3, is DGGITQSPKYLFRKEGQNVTLSCEQNLNHDAMYWYRQDPGQGLRLIYYSQIVNDFQKGDIAEGYSVSREKKESFPLTVTSAQKNPTAFYLCASSLGLAGGVGTDTQYFGPGTRLTVL.

There are a few counts of this clonotype. The chain combines TRBV4-1 with TRBJ2-5, with D unclear. The germline V and J ends were trimmed by 4 bases and 4 bases, with 16 bases remaining between them. The CDR3 totals 15 residues. The V gene's germline CDR1 is MGHRA and CDR2 YSYEKL. CDR3 protein: CASSLNFMGTETQYF. The CDR3 DNA sequence: TGCGCCAGCAGCCTCAACTTCATGGGAACAGAGACCCAGTACTTC.

The J gene is TRBJ2-5, the V gene TRBV20-1, with D unclear. The CDR3 totals 11 residues. V was pared by 3 bases and J by 5 bases, with 7 bases between. Germline CDR1 is DFQATT and CDR2 is SNEGSKA (reference sequence). CDR3 protein: CSARSQETQYF. The CDR3 coding sequence is TGCAGTGCTAGGTCTCAGGAGACCCAGTACTTC.

J is TRBJ2-7 and V is TRBV20-1; the match to TRBD1 covers 10 bases. Per the germline V gene, CDR1 is DFQATT and CDR2 is SNEGSKA (reference sequence). This CDR3 is built from 13 residues. V gave up 7 bases and J gave up 2 bases; unmatched junction bases: 5. The CDR3 DNA reads as TGCAGTGTCATAGGACAGGGGGCCTACGAGCAGTACTTC. Amino acids: CSVIGQGAYEQYF.

This chain connects TRBV13 to TRBJ2-1, with 9 bases aligning to TRBD1. This CDR3 contains 13 residues. Germline lookup yields CDR1 PRHDT and CDR2 FYEKMQ (reference sequence). Trimming at V came to 1 base and at J to 10 bases, leaving 2 bases not matched to a gene. The CDR3: CASSLAGTGEQFF. CDR3 bases: TGTGCCAGCAGCTTAGCCGGGACAGGGGAGCAGTTCTTC.

The V call is TRBV29-1, the J call TRBJ2-7; tentatively, D is TRBD1 (6 bases). V was shortened by 5 bases and J by 7 bases, with 15 bases between the two germline ends. Per germline, CDR1 SQVTM and CDR2 ANQGSEA. The CDR3 loop spans 12 amino acids. In DNA form, the CDR3 reads TGCAGCGTTTCCAGGGGCCCTTGGGAGCAGTACTTC. The encoded protein is CSVSRGPWEQYF.

The CDR3 region is CATSDLGLAGDTGELFF. The CDR3 DNA reads as TGTGCCACCAGTGATTTGGGTCTAGCGGGGGACACCGGGGAGCTGTTTTTT. The chain links TRBV24-1 to TRBJ2-2; 10 bases are a match to TRBD2. V lost 0 bases and J lost 3; bases outside the gene matches: 3. CDR3 length: 17 residues. Germline V gene data show CDR1 as KGHDR and CDR2 as SFDVKD.

This chain joins TRBV30 and TRBJ2-3; TRBD2 matches 10 bases. The CDR3 runs 18 residues. Germline trimming cut 2 bases from V and 0 bases from J; bases unmatched to any gene: 11. In germline, CDR1 is GTSNPN, CDR2 SVGIG (reference sequence). CDR3 amino acids: CAWSHGVAGGHSTDTQYF. CDR3 nucleotides: TGTGCCTGGAGTCACGGGGTAGCGGGGGGCCATAGCACAGATACGCAGTATTTT. Filled out from reference TRBV30 and TRBJ2-3, the complete variable domain reads SQTIHQWPATLVQPVGSPLSLECTVEGTSNPNLYWYRQAAGRGLQLLFYSVGIGQISSEVPQNLSASRPQDRQFILSSKKLLLSDSGFYLCAWSHGVAGGHSTDTQYFGPGTRLTVL.

This rearrangement joins TRBV20-1 to TRBJ2-3; 10 bases are a match to TRBD1. V trimming: 6 bases; J trimming: 6 bases; junction bases outside the gene matches: 12. CDR1 and CDR2 from the germline V gene are DFQATT and SNEGSKA (reference sequence). There are 15 residues in the CDR3. The CDR3 reads CSAIMTGGGRDTQYF. The CDR3 nucleotides read TGCAGTGCCATCATGACAGGGGGCGGACGGGATACGCAGTATTTT.

This clonotype has a single count. In nucleotides, the CDR3 is TGTGCCAGCAGCACCCTCGGTACGCAGTATTTT. Translating it yields CASSTLGTQYF. The rearrangement links TRBV14 to TRBJ2-3; no definite D call. Germline CDR1 and CDR2: SGHDN and FVKESK. V was cut by 5 bases and J by 8 bases, with 8 bases left in between. The CDR3 sequence is 11 residues long.

As DNA, the CDR3 is TGTGCCTGGAGTGACTCTCTGAATCAGCCCCAGCATTTT. Its protein is CAWSDSLNQPQHF. The chain recombines TRBV30 with TRBJ1-5; D gene ambiguous. The CDR3 covers 13 residues. V gave up 1 base and J gave up 4 bases, with 8 bases separating them. The germline CDR1 and CDR2 sequences are GTSNPN and SVGIG (reference sequence).

The J gene is TRBJ1-3, the V gene TRBV30; D not certain. The CDR3 covers 13 residues. Germline V lookup: CDR1 GTSNPN, CDR2 SVGIG (reference sequence). The V end lost 3 bases, the J end lost 2 bases, and 8 bases lay between the germline ends. As DNA, the CDR3 is TGTGCCTGGAGAATACTTACTGGAAACACCATATATTTT. Amino acids: CAWRILTGNTIYF.

This chain uses TRBV30 with TRBJ1-2; no clear D. V lost 0 bases and J 12 bases, leaving 17 bases between the germline ends. CDR3 length: 13 residues. CDR1 and CDR2 (germline): GTSNPN, SVGIG (reference sequence). This CDR3 is CAWSVRRSQIDTF. The CDR3 DNA sequence: TGTGCCTGGAGTGTACGACGATCCCAAATCGACACCTTC.